A selection of T cell receptor beta chains follows, all from one sample in a study of blood T cells in healthy people across ages. Each CDR3 protein gets one entry after TCRdb re-called the 5' RACE reads with MiXCR. This sample has 1.4 million or so distinct CDR3 sequences, with under 55% found just once. What was sequenced was blood. The receptors shown here come from a woman aged 18-29 years in good health. Each CDR3 is given with its conserved first and last residue. Fields, in order: CDR3 protein, CDR3 DNA, J gene, V gene, D gene, clone size. A D gene is named only where the DNA matches it firmly. Size tells how often a clone was seen (once, few, many) or the class of an expanded clone, and some rows leave it out.

CASSLGLVGYNEQFF	TGCGCCAGCAGCTTGGGGCTAGTGGGCTACAATGAGCAGTTCTTC	TRBJ2-1	TRBV5-1	NA	few
CASSHGYRGSYGYTF	TGTGCCAGCAGCCACGGATACAGGGGAAGCTATGGCTACACCTTC	TRBJ1-2	TRBV14	TRBD1	few
CASSSNPGNSGTEAFF	TGCGCCAGCAGCTCGAACCCAGGCAACAGCGGTACTGAAGCTTTCTTT	TRBJ1-1	TRBV5-1	NA	few
CSARTGQVYNEQFF	TGCAGTGCTAGAACGGGACAGGTCTACAATGAGCAGTTCTTC	TRBJ2-1	TRBV20-1	TRBD1	NA
CASSLVTIQETQYF	TGTGCCAGCAGCTTAGTCACGATTCAAGAGACCCAGTACTTC	TRBJ2-5	TRBV7-2	NA	few
CASSQDSSSTGANVLTF	TGTGCCAGCAGCCAAGATTCTTCTAGCACTGGGGCCAACGTCCTGACTTTC	TRBJ2-6	TRBV3-1	NA	many
CASSLAAEKTEAFF	TGCGCCAGCAGCTTGGCCGCGGAAAAAACTGAAGCTTTCTTT	TRBJ1-1	TRBV5-1	NA	NA
CSAPLRGIAYEQYF	TGCAGTGCTCCCCTTAGGGGCATCGCCTACGAGCAGTACTTC	TRBJ2-7	TRBV20-1	NA	NA
CASSQGQTANYGYTF	TGCGCCAGCAGCCAAGGACAGACAGCTAACTATGGCTACACCTTC	TRBJ1-2	TRBV4-1	NA	NA
CSVQQGPNQPQHF	TGCAGCGTGCAACAGGGCCCCAATCAGCCCCAGCATTTT	TRBJ1-5	TRBV29-1	NA	NA
CASSWGLAGQYNEQFF	TGTGCCAGCAGTTGGGGACTAGCGGGGCAGTACAATGAGCAGTTCTTC	TRBJ2-1	TRBV27	TRBD2	many
CASSQQRYGELFF	TGCGCCAGCAGCCAGCAGAGGTACGGGGAGCTGTTTTTT	TRBJ2-2	TRBV4-3	NA	NA
CASSQETQRGMDGYTF	TGCGCCAGCAGCCAAGAAACACAGAGAGGCATGGATGGCTACACCTTC	TRBJ1-2	TRBV4-3	NA	NA
CSVGTGLQETQYF	TGCAGCGTGGGGACAGGTTTACAAGAGACCCAGTACTTC	TRBJ2-5	TRBV29-1	TRBD1	few
CSARFQLGNIQYF	TGCAGTGCTAGATTCCAGTTAGGAAACATTCAGTACTTC	TRBJ2-4	TRBV20-1	NA	few
CASSPPGLAFGAYNEQYF	TGCGCCAGCAGCCCGCCGGGACTAGCGTTTGGAGCCTACAATGAGCAGTACTTC	TRBJ2-7	TRBV5-1	TRBD2	NA
CAWSAVSDEQYF	TGTGCCTGGAGTGCTGTTTCAGACGAGCAGTACTTC	TRBJ2-7	TRBV30	NA	few
CASSYSIGQGEYEQYF	TGTGCCAGCAGTTACTCGATCGGACAGGGGGAATACGAGCAGTACTTC	TRBJ2-7	TRBV6-2/TRBV6-3	TRBD1	NA
CASSLLLAGAADTQYF	TGTGCCAGCAGCTTATTGCTAGCGGGAGCGGCAGATACGCAGTATTTT	TRBJ2-3	TRBV7-2	TRBD2	NA
CASSQGAGRGTEAFF	TGCGCCAGCAGCCAAGGCGCAGGGCGAGGTACTGAAGCTTTCTTT	TRBJ1-1	TRBV4-1	NA	NA
CASSVSSSNYGYTF	TGTGCCAGCAGTGTTTCAAGTTCTAACTATGGCTACACCTTC	TRBJ1-2	TRBV2	NA	few
CATRAEGSPYEQYF	TGTGCCACAAGGGCGGAGGGATCCCCCTACGAGCAGTACTTC	TRBJ2-7	TRBV12-3/TRBV12-4	NA	NA
CASRGQGAQPQHF	TGTGCCAGTAGGGGACAGGGTGCTCAGCCCCAGCATTTT	TRBJ1-5	TRBV28	TRBD1	NA
CASSLVWSALDTQYF	TGTGCCAGCAGCTTAGTGTGGAGCGCCCTGGATACGCAGTATTTT	TRBJ2-3	TRBV7-9	NA	few
CSASANEDTVREQYF	TGCAGTGCTAGTGCCAATGAGGACACCGTGAGAGAGCAGTACTTC	TRBJ2-7	TRBV20-1	NA	NA
CASSLGETNEKLFF	TGTGCCAGCAGCTTAGGGGAGACGAATGAAAAACTGTTTTTT	TRBJ1-4	TRBV7-2	NA	NA
CASSSGLAGGRNEQFF	TGTGCCAGCAGCTCGGGACTAGCGGGAGGTAGGAATGAGCAGTTCTTC	TRBJ2-1	TRBV7-9	TRBD2	few
CAISDSGFQETQYF	TGTGCCATCAGTGATTCCGGGTTCCAAGAGACCCAGTACTTC	TRBJ2-5	TRBV10-3	NA	NA
CASSLDRHTDTQYF	TGCGCCAGCAGCTTGGACCGGCACACCGATACGCAGTATTTT	TRBJ2-3	TRBV5-1	NA	many
CSVTPGHSYNEQFF	TGCAGCGTTACCCCGGGCCATTCCTACAATGAGCAGTTCTTC	TRBJ2-1	TRBV29-1	NA	NA
CASSFSIPVGELFF	TGTGCCAGCAGTTTCTCAATCCCAGTAGGGGAGCTGTTTTTT	TRBJ2-2	TRBV6-2/TRBV6-3	NA	NA
CSARTLRLAGGGDTQYF	TGCAGTGCTCGTACCCTGAGACTAGCGGGGGGGGGAGATACGCAGTATTTT	TRBJ2-3	TRBV20-1	TRBD2	NA
CASSKDISNQPQHF	TGTGCCAGCAGCAAGGACATTTCCAATCAGCCCCAGCATTTT	TRBJ1-5	TRBV28	NA	NA
CASSRGQVFTGELFF	TGTGCCAGTAGTAGGGGACAGGTTTTCACCGGGGAGCTGTTTTTT	TRBJ2-2	TRBV19	TRBD1	few
CASSQVAGPYNEQFF	TGTGCCAGCAGCCAAGTAGCGGGACCCTACAATGAGCAGTTCTTC	TRBJ2-1	TRBV3-1	TRBD2	NA
CASSVPTGWPQHF	TGTGCCAGCAGTGTACCGACGGGGTGGCCCCAGCATTTT	TRBJ1-5	TRBV7-9	NA	NA
CASSSSGLAGAYEQYF	TGTGCCAGCAGCTCCTCCGGACTAGCGGGGGCTTACGAGCAGTACTTC	TRBJ2-7	TRBV7-2	TRBD2	NA
CASSLGSRGETQYF	TGTGCCAGCAGTTTAGGTAGCAGAGGGGAGACCCAGTACTTC	TRBJ2-5	TRBV27	NA	few
CASSYPEQRDERFF	TGTGCCAGCAGTTACCCGGAACAAAGGGATGAGCGGTTCTTC	TRBJ2-1	TRBV6-2/TRBV6-3	NA	NA
CASSGTSLGREQYF	TGTGCCAGCAGTGGGACGTCCCTAGGAAGGGAGCAGTACTTC	TRBJ2-4	TRBV6-2/TRBV6-3	NA	few
CATRTSPTGELFF	TGTGCCACGAGGACTAGCCCCACCGGGGAGCTGTTTTTT	TRBJ2-2	TRBV6-2/TRBV6-3	TRBD2	NA
CSAYNPGNQPQHF	TGCAGTGCCTACAACCCTGGCAATCAGCCCCAGCATTTT	TRBJ1-5	TRBV20-1	NA	NA
CAGSLVGTSGQFF	TGTGCCGGCAGCTTGGTAGGAACATCAGGGCAGTTCTTC	TRBJ2-1	TRBV5-8	NA	NA
CASSPTMGPQYF	TGTGCCAGCAGTCCTACTATGGGGCCCCAGTACTTC	TRBJ2-5	TRBV6-2/TRBV6-3	NA	NA
CSASPAGTKETQYF	TGCAGTGCTAGCCCAGCGGGGACAAAAGAGACCCAGTACTTC	TRBJ2-5	TRBV20-1	NA	NA
CSVEVGIHTDTQYF	TGCAGCGTTGAAGTCGGCATCCACACAGATACGCAGTATTTT	TRBJ2-3	TRBV29-1	NA	few
CASSATGSNQPQHF	TGCGCCAGCAGCGCGACAGGGAGCAATCAGCCCCAGCATTTT	TRBJ1-5	TRBV4-3	TRBD1	NA
CASSSGGQRFF	TGCGCCAGCTCCTCGGGGGGACAGCGGTTCTTC	TRBJ2-1	TRBV4-1	NA	NA
CASSSTGTGDGEQYF	TGTGCCAGCAGTTCCACCGGGACAGGGGATGGCGAGCAGTACTTC	TRBJ2-7	TRBV5-4	TRBD1	NA
CASSLAVGNSPPTDTQYF	TGTGCCAGCAGCTTAGCCGTTGGGAACTCACCTCCCACAGATACGCAGTATTTT	TRBJ2-3	TRBV7-9	NA	NA
CAGRTSGSEQFF	TGTGCCGGCCGGACTAGCGGGAGCGAGCAGTTCTTC	TRBJ2-1	TRBV2	TRBD2	NA
CASSFGVGGQPQHF	TGTGCCAGCAGTTTTGGTGTAGGTGGTCAGCCCCAGCATTTT	TRBJ1-5	TRBV12-3/TRBV12-4	NA	NA